This entry lists 12 T cell receptor beta chains sequenced from one sample in a study of molecular identifiers for immune sequencing clone quantification. Each CDR3 protein is one row after TCRdb ran MiXCR on the PCR reads. The repertoire includes 350,000 or so distinct CDR3 sequences, 20% to 25% of them detected once, and 0.81% sits in the top ten. Source material: naive CD8+ T cells from blood, with Jurkat cell RNA spiked in. Subset of the sample: FACS-sorted CD8+CD4-CCR7+CD45RA+ naive T cells. These receptors were taken from a human donor in good health. Some libraries in this study had Jurkat cell RNA spiked in.

This clonotype has more than one count but fewer than ten. This chain joins TRBV7-9 and TRBJ1-2; D unclear. From germline, CDR1 is SEHNR and CDR2 FQNEAQ (reference sequence). V was trimmed by 3 bases and J by 3 bases, leaving 11 bases between them. CDR3 length equals 14 residues. CDR3 residues: CASSFPYSHYGYTF. The DNA of the CDR3 is TGTGCCAGCAGCTTCCCGTACAGTCACTATGGCTACACCTTC.

This clonotype was seen repeatedly, ten times or more. The genes are TRBV9 and TRBJ2-3; 7 nucleotides align to TRBD2. V lost 4 bases, J lost 0 bases, and 5 bases stayed unmatched. This CDR3 is built from 15 residues. Germline CDR1 is SGDLS and CDR2 is YYNGEE. The CDR3 nucleotides are TGTGCCAGCAGCCTTGGCGGGAGAAGCACAGATACGCAGTATTTT. Translating gives CASSLGGRSTDTQYF.

About this clonotype: At one end, the junction sequence differs from germline, possibly due to a read error. This rearrangement joins TRBV20-1 to TRBJ1-6; D is ambiguous. CDR3 length: 16 residues. The V gene's germline CDR1 is DFQATT and CDR2 SNEGSKA (reference sequence). DNA of the CDR3: TGCAGTGGGAAGGGTCGGATTTTCTCCTATAATTCACTCCTCCACTTT. Its protein is CSGKGRIFSYNSLLHF.

This clonotype has at least ten counts. This chain uses TRBV6-6 with TRBJ2-3, with 9 bases identical to TRBD2. The CDR3 is 17 residues long. Trimming took 6 bases from V and 3 from J; bases not matched to a gene: 13. Per germline, CDR1 MNHNY and CDR2 SVGAGI (reference sequence). CDR3 sequence: CASSRDPSGIFTDTQYF. Here the CDR3 DNA reads TGTGCCAGCAGCCGCGATCCTAGCGGGATATTTACAGATACGCAGTATTTT.

This clonotype appeared a few times. J is TRBJ2-5 and V is TRBV3-1, with 7 bases identical to TRBD1. After removal of 6 bases from V and 1 base from J, the junction contained 8 bases not matched to a gene. This CDR3 contains 15 residues. Germline lookup yields CDR1 LGHDT and CDR2 YNNKEL (reference sequence). CDR3: CASRNNRGPQETQYF. CDR3 nucleotides: TGTGCCAGCAGAAATAACAGGGGACCCCAAGAGACCCAGTACTTC.

In regard to this clonotype: This may be a read error, as it is one base from a much larger clone. This chain joins TRBV29-1 and TRBJ2-1; TRBD2 might be the D (7 bases). This CDR3 is 12 amino acids long. CDR1 is SQVTM, CDR2 ANQGSEA, per germline. The CDR3 DNA sequence: TGCAGCGTTGAATGGGAGGGGGGTGAGCGGTTCTTC. Encoded protein: CSVEWEGGERFF.

V usage is TRBV4-1 and J usage is TRBJ1-1; 9 bases map to TRBD1. Germline-derived CDR1 and CDR2 are MGHRA and YSYEKL. V trimming: 0 bases; J trimming: 7 bases; junction bases outside the gene matches: 3. The CDR3 is made up of 14 amino acids. The CDR3 nucleotides read TGCGCCAGCAGCCAAGAACAGGGGGCCGATGAAGCTTTCTTT. This codes for CASSQEQGADEAFF.

This clonotype showed up many times. The CDR3 reads CSARDGTGARNIQYF. CDR3 nucleotides: TGCAGTGCTAGAGACGGGACAGGGGCGAGAAACATTCAGTACTTC. V and J are TRBV20-1 and TRBJ2-4, with TRBD1 identical over 10 bases. Germline values: CDR1 DFQATT, CDR2 SNEGSKA (reference sequence). This CDR3 spans 15 amino acids. V shed 0 bases and J 6 bases; nucleotides not matched to a gene: 5.

This clonotype was seen many times. This chain joins TRBV9 and TRBJ2-5; D possibly uses TRBD1 or TRBD2 (5 bases each). CDR3 length: 14 amino acids. Germline V lookup: CDR1 SGDLS, CDR2 YYNGEE. Trimming cost V 4 bases and J 3 bases, with 13 bases left between them. CDR3 residues: CASSSRGGEETQYF. DNA for the CDR3: TGTGCCAGCAGCTCCCGGGGCGGAGAAGAGACCCAGTACTTC.

Many counts were recorded for this clonotype. The CDR3 sequence: CASSLGVRGTRETQYF. DNA of the CDR3: TGTGCCAGCAGCTTAGGAGTCAGGGGGACGCGAGAGACCCAGTACTTC. This sequence joins TRBV7-6 and TRBJ2-5; the match to TRBD1 covers 7 bases. The germline CDR1 and CDR2 sequences are SGHVS and FNYEAQ. This CDR3 is built from 16 residues. V gave up 1 base and J gave up 4 bases; unmatched junction bases: 9.

The chain couples TRBV27 to TRBJ2-7; 9 bases fit TRBD2. CDR1 is MNHEY, CDR2 SMNVEV, per germline (reference sequence). J lost 6 bases, V lost 6 bases, and 9 bases had no gene match. The CDR3 has 14 residues. The CDR3 DNA reads TGTGCCAGCAGCCAAAGCGGGAGGTCGGGCGAGCAGTACTTC. Its translation is CASSQSGRSGEQYF.

This clonotype was counted ten times or more. The V gene is TRBV7-9, the J gene TRBJ2-1; 10 bases fit TRBD2. The CDR3 covers 15 residues. V lost 3 bases, J lost 6 bases, and 5 bases stayed unmatched. Germline V gives CDR1 SEHNR, CDR2 FQNEAQ (reference sequence). In DNA, the CDR3 is TGTGCCAGCAGCTTTTTAGCGGGGGGCCTCAATGAGCAGTTCTTC. It specifies CASSFLAGGLNEQFF.